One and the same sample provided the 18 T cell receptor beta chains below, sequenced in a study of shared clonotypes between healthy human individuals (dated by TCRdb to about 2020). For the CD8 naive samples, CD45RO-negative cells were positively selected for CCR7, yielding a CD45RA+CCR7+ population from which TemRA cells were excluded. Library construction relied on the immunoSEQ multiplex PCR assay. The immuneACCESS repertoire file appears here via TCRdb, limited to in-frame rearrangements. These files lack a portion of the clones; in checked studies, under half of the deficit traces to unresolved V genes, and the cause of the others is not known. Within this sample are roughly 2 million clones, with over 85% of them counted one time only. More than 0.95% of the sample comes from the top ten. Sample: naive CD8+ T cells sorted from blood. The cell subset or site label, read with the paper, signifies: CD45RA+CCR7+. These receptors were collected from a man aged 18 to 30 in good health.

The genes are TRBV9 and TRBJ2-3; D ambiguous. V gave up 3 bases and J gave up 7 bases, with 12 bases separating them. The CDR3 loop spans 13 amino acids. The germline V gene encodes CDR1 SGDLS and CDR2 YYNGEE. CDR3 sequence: CASSGTVGYTQYF. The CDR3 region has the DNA TGTGCCAGCAGCGGGACGGTTGGCTATACGCAGTATTTT.

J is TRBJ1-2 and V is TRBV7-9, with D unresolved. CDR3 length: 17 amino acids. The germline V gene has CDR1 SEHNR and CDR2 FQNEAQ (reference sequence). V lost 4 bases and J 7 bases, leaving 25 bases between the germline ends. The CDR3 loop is CASSSPPSTYGLGGYTF. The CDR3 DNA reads TGTGCCAGCAGCTCCCCCCCCTCGACCTACGGGTTAGGTGGCTACACCTTC. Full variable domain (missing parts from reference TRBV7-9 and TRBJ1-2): DTGVSQNPRHKITKRGQNVTFRCDPISEHNRLYWYRQTLGQGPEFLTYFQNEAQLEKSRLLSDRFSAERPKGSFSTLEIQRTEQGDSAMYLCASSSPPSTYGLGGYTFGSGTRLTVV.

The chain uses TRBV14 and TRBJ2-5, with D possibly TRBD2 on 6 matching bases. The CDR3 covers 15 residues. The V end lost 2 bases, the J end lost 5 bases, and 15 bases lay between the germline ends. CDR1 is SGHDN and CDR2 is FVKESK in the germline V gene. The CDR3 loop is CASSQNPQGGETQYF. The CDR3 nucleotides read TGTGCCAGCAGCCAAAACCCCCAGGGAGGCGAGACCCAGTACTTC.

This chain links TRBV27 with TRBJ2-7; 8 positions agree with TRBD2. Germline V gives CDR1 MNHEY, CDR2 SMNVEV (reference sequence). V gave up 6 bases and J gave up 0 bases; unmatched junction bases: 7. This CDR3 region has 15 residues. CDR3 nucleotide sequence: TGTGCCAGCAGCCAACGGGGGGGTAGCTCCTACGAGCAGTACTTC. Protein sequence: CASSQRGGSSYEQYF.

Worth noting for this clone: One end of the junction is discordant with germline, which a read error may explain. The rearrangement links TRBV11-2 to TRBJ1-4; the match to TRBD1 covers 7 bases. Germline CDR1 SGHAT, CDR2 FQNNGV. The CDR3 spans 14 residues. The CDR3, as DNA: TGTGCCAGCAGCCTAGACAGGGCTGATGAAAAACTGTTTTTT. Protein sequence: CASSLDRADEKLFF.

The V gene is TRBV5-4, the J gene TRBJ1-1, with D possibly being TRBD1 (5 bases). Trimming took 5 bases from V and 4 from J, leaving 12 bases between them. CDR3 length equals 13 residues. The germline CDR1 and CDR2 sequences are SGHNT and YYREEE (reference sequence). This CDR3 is CASRTAEVTEAFF. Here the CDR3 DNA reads TGTGCCAGCAGGACAGCCGAGGTCACTGAAGCTTTCTTT.

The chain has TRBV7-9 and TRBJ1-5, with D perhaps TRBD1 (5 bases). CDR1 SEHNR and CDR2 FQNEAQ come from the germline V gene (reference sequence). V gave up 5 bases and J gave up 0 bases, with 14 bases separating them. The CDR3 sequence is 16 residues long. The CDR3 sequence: CASSPGGDSSNQPQHF. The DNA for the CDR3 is TGTGCCAGCAGCCCCGGGGGGGACTCTAGCAATCAGCCCCAGCATTTT.

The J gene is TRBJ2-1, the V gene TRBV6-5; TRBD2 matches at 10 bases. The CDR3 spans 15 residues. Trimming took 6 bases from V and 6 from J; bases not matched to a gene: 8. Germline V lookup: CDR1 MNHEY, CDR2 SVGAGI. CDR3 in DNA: TGTGCCAGCAGAGACGTAGCGGGAGGTTTCAATGAGCAGTTCTTC. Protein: CASRDVAGGFNEQFF.

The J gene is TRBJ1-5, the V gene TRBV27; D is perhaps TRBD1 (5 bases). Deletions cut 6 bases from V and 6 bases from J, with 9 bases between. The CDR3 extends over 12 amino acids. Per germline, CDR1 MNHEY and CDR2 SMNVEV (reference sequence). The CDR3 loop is CASSQGFQPQHF. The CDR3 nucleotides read TGTGCCAGCAGCCAGGGATTTCAGCCCCAGCATTTT.

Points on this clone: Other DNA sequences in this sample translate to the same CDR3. CDR3 bases: TGTGCCAGCAGTTGGGACAGGTCCTCCTACGAGCAGTACTTC. This translates into CASSWDRSSYEQYF. The chain recombines TRBV5-6 with TRBJ2-7; 8 bases are shared with TRBD1. The CDR3 contains 14 residues. Germline assignment: CDR1 SGHDT and CDR2 YYEEEE. V shed 5 bases and J 0 bases; nucleotides not matched to a gene: 4.

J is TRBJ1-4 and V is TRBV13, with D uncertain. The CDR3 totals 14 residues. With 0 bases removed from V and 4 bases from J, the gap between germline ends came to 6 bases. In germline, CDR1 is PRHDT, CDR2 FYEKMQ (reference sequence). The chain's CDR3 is CASSLGRINEKLFF. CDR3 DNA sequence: TGTGCCAGCAGCTTAGGCAGGATTAATGAAAAACTGTTTTTT.

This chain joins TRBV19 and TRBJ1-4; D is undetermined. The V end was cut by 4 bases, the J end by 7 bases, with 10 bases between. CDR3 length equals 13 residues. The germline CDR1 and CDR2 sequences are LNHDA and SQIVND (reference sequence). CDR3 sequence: CASSSLPFEKLFF. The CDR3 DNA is TGTGCCAGTAGTAGCCTCCCCTTTGAAAAACTGTTTTTT.

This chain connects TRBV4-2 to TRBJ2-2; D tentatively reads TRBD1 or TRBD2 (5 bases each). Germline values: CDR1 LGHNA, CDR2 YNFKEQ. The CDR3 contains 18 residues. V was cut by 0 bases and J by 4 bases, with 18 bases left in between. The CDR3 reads CASSQDNPGEGSTGELFF. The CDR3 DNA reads TGTGCCAGCAGCCAAGATAACCCCGGAGAGGGGAGCACCGGGGAGCTGTTTTTT.

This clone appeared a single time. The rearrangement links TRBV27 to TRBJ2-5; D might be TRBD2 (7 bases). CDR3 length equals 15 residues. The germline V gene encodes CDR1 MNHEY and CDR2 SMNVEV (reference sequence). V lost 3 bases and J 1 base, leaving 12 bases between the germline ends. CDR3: CASSFGGGAQETQYF. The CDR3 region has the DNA TGTGCCAGCAGTTTTGGAGGGGGGGCCCAAGAGACCCAGTACTTC.

DNA of the CDR3: TGTGCCAGCAGCCTCCGGGACAGGGTCTACGAGCAGTACTTC. Its protein product is CASSLRDRVYEQYF. The rearrangement uses TRBV7-9 and TRBJ2-7, with 9 positions matching TRBD1. There are 14 residues in the CDR3. V shed 5 bases and J 3 bases; nucleotides not matched to a gene: 5. CDR1 and CDR2 (germline): SEHNR, FQNEAQ (reference sequence). The full variable domain, its missing parts supplied by reference TRBV7-9 and TRBJ2-7, is DTGVSQNPRHKITKRGQNVTFRCDPISEHNRLYWYRQTLGQGPEFLTYFQNEAQLEKSRLLSDRFSAERPKGSFSTLEIQRTEQGDSAMYLCASSLRDRVYEQYFGPGTRLTVT.

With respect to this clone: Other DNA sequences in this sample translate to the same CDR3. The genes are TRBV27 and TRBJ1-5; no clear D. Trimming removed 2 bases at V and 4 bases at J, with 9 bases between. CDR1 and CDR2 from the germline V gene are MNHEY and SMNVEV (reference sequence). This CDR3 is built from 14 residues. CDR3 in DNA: TGTGCCAGCAGTTTAGACGGAAGTAATCAGCCCCAGCATTTT. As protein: CASSLDGSNQPQHF.

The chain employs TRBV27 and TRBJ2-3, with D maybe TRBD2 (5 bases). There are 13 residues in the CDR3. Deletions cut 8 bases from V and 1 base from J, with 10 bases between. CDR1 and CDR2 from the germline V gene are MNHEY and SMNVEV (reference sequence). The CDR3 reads CASRTRRTDTQYF. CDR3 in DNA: TGTGCCAGCCGTACTAGACGCACAGATACGCAGTATTTT.

CDR3 region: CASNQGNAETQYF. For the CDR3, the DNA is TGTGCCAGCAATCAGGGCAACGCGGAGACCCAGTACTTC. The chain uses TRBV9 and TRBJ2-5, with a weak D call TRBD1 (5 bases). This CDR3 has 13 amino acids. Germline V gene sequence: CDR1 SGDLS, CDR2 YYNGEE. Deletions cut 6 bases from V and 5 bases from J, with 14 bases between.